This T cell receptor beta chain was identified during a study of cytomegalovirus exposure and HLA in healthy donors. Study conclusions and caveats: Under in vitro conditions, three CMV-associated chains were confirmed as specific for CMV antigens. Researchers reported in a later analysis that a missense DCLRE1C variant was tied to TCR beta V- and J-gene trimming. A later analysis associated 15,000 to 20,000 TCR beta sequences with HLA alleles at a 0.05 false discovery rate.

Points on this clone: Its antigen is as yet unknown. Other DNA sequences in the sample encode the same CDR3.

Per the germline V gene, CDR1 is SGDLS and CDR2 is YYNGEE. This CDR3 region has 15 residues. V shed 0 bases and J 3 bases; nucleotides not matched to a gene: 0. A multiplex PCR was run with 60 Vbeta primers and 13 Jbeta primers. Some clones are missing from TCRdb's copy, which holds only in-frame ones; the method was immunoSEQ multiplex PCR. In total, the table holds tens of thousands of clones. The rearrangement joins TRBV9 to TRBJ2-2; the match to TRBD1 covers 9 bases. This receptor was identified in a man aged 18 to 30 in good health and CMV-seropositive. The specimen sequenced was PBMCs. The CDR3 bases are TGTGCCAGCAGCGTAGGACAGGGGGACACCGGGGAGCTGTTTTTT. Its translation is CASSVGQGDTGELFF.